What follows describes a single T cell receptor (beta chain). Original handling: By means of reference gene primer amplification, nucleated cell counts were estimated. Repertoires were generated with immunoSEQ multiplex PCR, while TCRdb's copy carries only in-frame clones and drops some. Clonal size and the V and J genes are those of that table, whereas D and trimming came from the DNA. The sample has around 120,000 clones; about 80% are singletons. The data were taken from a study of blood T cell repertoires in COVID-19. About the study: PBMCs, B-cell-depleted T cells, or T cells were the source of the cDNA or gDNA that made up the material.

The sequence was obtained from an elderly woman with acute or convalescent COVID-19. The source material was peripheral blood.

For the CDR3, the DNA is TGTGCCAGCAGCCGTTCTAGCGGGGGGGCGGGGGATACGCAGTATTTT. Translated: CASSRSSGGAGDTQYF. The J gene is TRBJ2-3, the V gene TRBV3-1 (or the pseudogene TRBV3-2); 12 bases fit TRBD2. V lost 4 bases and J lost 6; bases outside the gene matches: 8. The CDR3 is made up of 16 amino acids. CDR1 is LGHDT and CDR2 is YNNKEL in the germline V gene (reference sequence).